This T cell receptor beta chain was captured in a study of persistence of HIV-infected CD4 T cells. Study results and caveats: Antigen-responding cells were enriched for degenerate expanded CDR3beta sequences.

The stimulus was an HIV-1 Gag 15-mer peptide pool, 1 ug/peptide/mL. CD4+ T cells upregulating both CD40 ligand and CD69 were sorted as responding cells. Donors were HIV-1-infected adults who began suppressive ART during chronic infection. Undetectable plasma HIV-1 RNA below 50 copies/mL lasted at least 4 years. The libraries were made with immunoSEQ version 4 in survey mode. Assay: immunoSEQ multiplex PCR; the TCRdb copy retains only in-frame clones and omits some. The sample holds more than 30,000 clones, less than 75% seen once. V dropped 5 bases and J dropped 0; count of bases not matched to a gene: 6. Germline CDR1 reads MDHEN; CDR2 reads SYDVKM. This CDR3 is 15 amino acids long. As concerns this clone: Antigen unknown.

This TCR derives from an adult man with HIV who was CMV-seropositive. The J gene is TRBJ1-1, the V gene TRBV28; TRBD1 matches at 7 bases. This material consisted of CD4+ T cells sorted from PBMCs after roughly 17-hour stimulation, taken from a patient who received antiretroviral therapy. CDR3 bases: TGTGCCAGCAGTGCCCCGGGACAGCTGAACACTGAAGCTTTCTTT. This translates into CASSAPGQLNTEAFF.